This T cell receptor beta chain was identified during a study of T cells in localized non-small cell lung cancer. The sample holds one count of this clone. Sequenced by immunoSEQ multiplex PCR; TCRdb stores in-frame clones only, minus some. The sample holds about 9,600 clones; around 91% are singletons and the top ten take 17%. The starting material was peripheral blood, obtained before any cancer treatment. The TCR comes from a male donor older than 55 with stage III squamous cell lung carcinoma.

This CDR3 reads CASSFVTGRDEQYF. In DNA, the CDR3 is TGTGCCAGCAGCTTTGTAACAGGGAGGGACGAGCAGTACTTC. The chain uses TRBV11-2 and TRBJ2-7, with TRBD2 as a possible D gene (7 bases). The germline V gene has CDR1 SGHAT and CDR2 FQNNGV. This CDR3 comprises 14 residues. V was cut by 3 bases and J by 5 bases, with 14 bases left in between. Using reference TRBV11-2 and TRBJ2-7 for the parts outside the CDR3, the full variable domain is EAGVAQSPRYKIIEKRQSVAFWCNPISGHATLYWYQQILGQGPKLLIQFQNNGVVDDSQLPKDRFSAERLKGVDSTLKIQPAKLEDSAVYLCASSFVTGRDEQYFGPGTRLTVT.